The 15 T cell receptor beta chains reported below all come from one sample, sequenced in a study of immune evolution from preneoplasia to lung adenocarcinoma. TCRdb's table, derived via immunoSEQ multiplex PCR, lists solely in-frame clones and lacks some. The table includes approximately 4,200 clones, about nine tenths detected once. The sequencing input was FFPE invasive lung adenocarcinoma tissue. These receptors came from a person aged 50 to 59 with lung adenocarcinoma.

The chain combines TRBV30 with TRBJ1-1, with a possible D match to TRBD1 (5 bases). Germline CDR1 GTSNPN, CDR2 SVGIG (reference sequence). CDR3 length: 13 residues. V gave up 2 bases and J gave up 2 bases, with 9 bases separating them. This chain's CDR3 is CAWSSQDNTEAFF. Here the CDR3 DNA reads TGTGCCTGGAGTTCACAGGATAACACTGAAGCTTTCTTT. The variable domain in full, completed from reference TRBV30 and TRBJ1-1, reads SQTIHQWPATLVQPVGSPLSLECTVEGTSNPNLYWYRQAAGRGLQLLFYSVGIGQISSEVPQNLSASRPQDRQFILSSKKLLLSDSGFYLCAWSSQDNTEAFFGQGTRLTVV.

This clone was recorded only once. The CDR3, as DNA: TGTGCCACCAGCAGAAAGGGGAGTAGCGGGAGAAGCATTCAGTACTTC. Translation: CATSRKGSSGRSIQYF. The V gene is TRBV15, the J gene TRBJ2-4; 9 bases match TRBD2. This CDR3 is 16 amino acids long. CDR1 and CDR2 (germline): LNHNV, YYDKDF (reference sequence). V gave up 2 bases and J gave up 9 bases; unmatched junction bases: 11.

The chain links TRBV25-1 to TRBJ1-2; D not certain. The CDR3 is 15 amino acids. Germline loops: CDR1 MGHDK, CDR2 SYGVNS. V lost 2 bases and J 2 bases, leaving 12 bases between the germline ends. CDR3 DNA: TGTGCCAGCAGTGAAGGATGGTCCGGAAACTATGGCTACACCTTC. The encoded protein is CASSEGWSGNYGYTF.

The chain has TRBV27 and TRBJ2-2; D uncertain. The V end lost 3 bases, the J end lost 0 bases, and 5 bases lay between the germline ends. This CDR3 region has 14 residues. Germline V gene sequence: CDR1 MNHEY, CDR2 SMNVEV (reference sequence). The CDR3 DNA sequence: TGTGCCAGCAGTTTCCACTCGAACACCGGGGAGCTGTTTTTT. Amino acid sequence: CASSFHSNTGELFF.

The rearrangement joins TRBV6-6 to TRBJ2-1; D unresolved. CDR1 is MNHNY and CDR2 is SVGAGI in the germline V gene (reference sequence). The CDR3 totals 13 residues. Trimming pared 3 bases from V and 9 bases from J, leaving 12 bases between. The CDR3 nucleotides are TGTGCCAGCAGTTATGTCAGTTGGGGTGAGCAGTTCTTC. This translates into CASSYVSWGEQFF.

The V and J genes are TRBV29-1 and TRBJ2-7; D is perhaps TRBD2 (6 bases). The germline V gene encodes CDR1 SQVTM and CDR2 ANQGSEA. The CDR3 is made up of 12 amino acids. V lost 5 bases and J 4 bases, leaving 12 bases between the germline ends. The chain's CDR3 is CSVMGGSYEQYF. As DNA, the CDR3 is TGCAGCGTTATGGGGGGATCTTACGAGCAGTACTTC.

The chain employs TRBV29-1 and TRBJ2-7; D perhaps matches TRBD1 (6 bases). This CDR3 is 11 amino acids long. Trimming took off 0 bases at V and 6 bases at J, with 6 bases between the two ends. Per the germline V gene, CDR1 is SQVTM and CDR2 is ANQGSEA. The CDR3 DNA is TGCAGCGTTGAAGAGGGGGCCGAGCAGTACTTC. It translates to CSVEEGAEQYF.

CDR3 region: CASKAETYEQYF. The DNA of the CDR3 is TGTGCCAGCAAAGCGGAGACCTACGAGCAGTACTTC. The J gene is TRBJ2-7, the V gene TRBV25-1, with D maybe TRBD2 (5 bases). The V and J ends lost 7 bases and 2 bases respectively, with 9 bases between them. CDR1 MGHDK and CDR2 SYGVNS come from the germline V gene. This CDR3 is built from 12 residues.

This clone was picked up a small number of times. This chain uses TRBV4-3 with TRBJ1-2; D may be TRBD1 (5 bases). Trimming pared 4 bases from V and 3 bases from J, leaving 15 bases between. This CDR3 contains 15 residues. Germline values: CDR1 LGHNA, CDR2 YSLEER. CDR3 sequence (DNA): TGCGCCAGCAGCCCCCGCCAGGGACTTTACTATGGCTACACCTTC. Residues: CASSPRQGLYYGYTF.

The CDR3 DNA sequence: TGTGCCAGCAGTGAATCCGGGTCCGGGGGCTACACCTTC. Its protein is CASSESGSGGYTF. The chain has TRBV2 and TRBJ1-2; D gene unclear. CDR1 and CDR2 (germline): SNHLY, FYNNEI. With 2 bases removed from V and 8 bases from J, the gap between germline ends came to 12 bases. CDR3 size: 13 residues.

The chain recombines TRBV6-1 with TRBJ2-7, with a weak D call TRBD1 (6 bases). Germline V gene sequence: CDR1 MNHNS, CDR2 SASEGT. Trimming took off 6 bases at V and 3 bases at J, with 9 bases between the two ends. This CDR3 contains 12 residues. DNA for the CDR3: TGTGCCAGCAGGCCGGGACACTACGAGCAGTACTTC. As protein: CASRPGHYEQYF.

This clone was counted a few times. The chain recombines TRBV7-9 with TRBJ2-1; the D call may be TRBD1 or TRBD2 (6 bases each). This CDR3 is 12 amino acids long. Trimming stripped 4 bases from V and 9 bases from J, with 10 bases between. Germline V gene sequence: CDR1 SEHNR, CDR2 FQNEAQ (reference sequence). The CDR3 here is CASSSEGGEQFF. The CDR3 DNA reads TGTGCCAGCAGCTCAGAGGGGGGTGAGCAGTTCTTC.

This CDR3 reads CASSVLDYNEQFF. CDR3 coding DNA: TGTGCCAGCAGCGTACTGGATTACAATGAGCAGTTCTTC. J is TRBJ2-1 and V is TRBV9; D gene ambiguous. With 1 base removed from V and 4 bases from J, the gap between germline ends came to 6 bases. The CDR3 runs 13 residues. Germline V lookup: CDR1 SGDLS, CDR2 YYNGEE. Full variable domain (remainder filled in from reference TRBV9 and TRBJ2-1): DSGVTQTPKHLITATGQRVTLRCSPRSGDLSVYWYQQSLDQGLQFLIQYYNGEERAKGNILERFSAQQFPDLHSELNLSSLELGDSALYFCASSVLDYNEQFFGPGTRLTVL.

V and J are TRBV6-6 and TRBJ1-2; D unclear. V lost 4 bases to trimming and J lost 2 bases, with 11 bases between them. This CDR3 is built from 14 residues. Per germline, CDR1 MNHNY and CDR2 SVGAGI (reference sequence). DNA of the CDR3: TGTGCCAGCAGTTCCCTGATCCCAAACTATGGCTACACCTTC. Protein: CASSSLIPNYGYTF.

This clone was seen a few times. CDR3 residues: CASSQLKGGTEAFF. The CDR3 DNA is TGTGCCAGCAGCCAATTGAAGGGAGGCACTGAAGCTTTCTTT. V is TRBV4-2 and J is TRBJ1-1, with D hard to call. This CDR3 has 14 residues. V was clipped by 2 bases and J by 4 bases, with 11 bases between them. The V gene's germline CDR1 is LGHNA and CDR2 YNFKEQ.